The 10 T cell receptor beta chains presented below share a single source sample, sequenced in a study of blood T cell repertoires in COVID-19. The protocol was immunoSEQ multiplex PCR, while the TCRdb copy is restricted to in-frame clones and leaves out a portion. This sample has around 160,000 clones, with 85% found just once. The sequencing sample was made of peripheral blood. These receptors were obtained from a woman in her thirties or forties with active or convalescent COVID-19.

DNA of the CDR3: TGCGCCAGCTCCCAGGGTAGCTCCTATAATTCACCCCTCCACTTT. Residues: CASSQGSSYNSPLHF. The J gene is TRBJ1-6, the V gene TRBV10-2; tentative D call: TRBD1 (5 bases). Looked up from germline, CDR1 is WSHSY and CDR2 is SAAADI. CDR3 size: 15 residues. Trimming pared 8 bases from V and 0 bases from J, leaving 11 bases between.

This clone was seen a handful of times. The chain links TRBV27 to TRBJ1-5, with 8 nucleotides matching TRBD1. CDR1 MNHEY and CDR2 SMNVEV come from the germline V gene (reference sequence). The J segment lost 4 bases and the V segment lost 6 bases, leaving 8 bases of the junction unmatched. The CDR3 is made up of 15 amino acids. The CDR3 DNA is TGTGCCAGCAGCCCGACAGGGGAGTGGAATCAGCCCCAGCATTTT. Amino acid sequence: CASSPTGEWNQPQHF.

CDR3 coding DNA: TGTGCCAGCAGCTTAGCGTCGGGGAAGACCCAGTACTTC. Translation: CASSLASGKTQYF. This chain connects TRBV7-2 to TRBJ2-5, with D perhaps TRBD2 (5 bases). The ends were cut back, 0 bases at V and 6 bases at J, with 8 bases in the middle. This CDR3 comprises 13 residues. From germline, CDR1 is SGHTA and CDR2 FQGNSA.

The sample holds one count of this clone. The chain links TRBV7-2 to TRBJ2-3; a weak D match, TRBD1 (7 bases). Germline V gene data show CDR1 as SGHTA and CDR2 as FQGNSA. CDR3 length equals 17 residues. Trimming removed 2 bases at V and 4 bases at J, with 19 bases between. The CDR3 is CASSLSLMTGRSDTQYF. Written as DNA, the CDR3 is TGTGCCAGCAGCTTAAGCCTAATGACAGGGAGGTCAGATACGCAGTATTTT.

V gene TRBV12-3 or TRBV12-4 combines with J gene TRBJ2-7; D is possibly TRBD2 (5 bases). Trimming removed 1 base from V and 6 bases from J, with 10 bases in between. The CDR3 contains 13 residues. CDR3 amino acids: CASSLGGFREQYF. CDR3 in DNA: TGTGCCAGCAGTTTAGGAGGGTTTCGCGAGCAGTACTTC.

The rearrangement joins TRBV27 to TRBJ2-1; 9 bases map to TRBD1. Germline V gene sequence: CDR1 MNHEY, CDR2 SMNVEV (reference sequence). V shed 3 bases, J shed 0 bases, and the junction held 12 bases outside the gene matches. The CDR3 totals 19 residues. The chain's CDR3 is CASSFRGQGRRSSYNEQFF. CDR3 sequence (DNA): TGTGCCAGCAGTTTCCGGGGACAGGGAAGGAGGTCCTCCTACAATGAGCAGTTCTTC.

This clone was counted only a few times. The chain couples TRBV10-3 to TRBJ2-7, with D maybe TRBD2 (5 bases). Germline V CDR1 and CDR2: ENHRY, SYGVKD. Trimming took off 6 bases at V and 0 bases at J, with 12 bases between the two ends. The CDR3 length is 14 residues. The CDR3 sequence is CAIRKGSGSYEQYF. CDR3 DNA sequence: TGTGCCATCAGGAAGGGCAGCGGCTCCTACGAGCAGTACTTC.

V gene TRBV29-1 combines with J gene TRBJ1-1; unclear D gene. Germline V gene lookup returns CDR1 SQVTM and CDR2 ANQGSEA. V was trimmed by 0 bases and J by 0 bases, leaving 11 bases between them. The CDR3 consists of 15 residues. The CDR3 sequence: CSVEDREVLNTEAFF. The DNA for the CDR3 is TGCAGCGTTGAAGATCGCGAGGTTTTGAACACTGAAGCTTTCTTT. The entire variable domain, with the rest obtained from reference TRBV29-1 and TRBJ1-1, is as follows: SAVISQKPSRDICQRGTSLTIQCQVDSQVTMMFWYRQQPGQSLTLIATANQGSEATYESGFVIDKFPISRPNLTFSTLTVSNMSPEDSSIYLCSVEDREVLNTEAFFGQGTRLTVV.

The chain has TRBV27 and TRBJ1-3; D gene unclear. Germline V gives CDR1 MNHEY, CDR2 SMNVEV (reference sequence). The CDR3 consists of 13 residues. V shed 3 bases and J shed 1 base, with 4 bases lying between them. The CDR3 region is CASSLRSGNTIYF. CDR3 in DNA: TGTGCCAGCAGTTTGAGATCTGGAAACACCATATATTTT.

The CDR3: CASSLDHDRSYEQYF. CDR3 sequence (DNA): TGTGCCAGCAGCTTAGATCATGACAGATCCTACGAGCAGTACTTC. V and J are TRBV11-3 and TRBJ2-7; a weak D match, TRBD1 (5 bases). The germline V gene has CDR1 SGHNT and CDR2 YENEEA. The CDR3 has 15 amino acids. The V end was cut by 0 bases, the J end by 1 base, with 10 bases between.